The 10 T cell receptor beta chains below come from one sample, sequenced in a study of T cell repertoires in cytomegalovirus infection. From the reads, TCRdb called clonotypes with MiXCR, one entry per CDR3 protein. The sample includes roughly 77,000 distinct CDR3 sequences, under 4.5% of them seen just once. The material sequenced was PBMCs. These receptors were taken from a human donor in good health (CMV status not recorded). Some clones in this sample may be carry-over from other donors' samples.

This clonotype was found many times. The chain recombines TRBV11-2 with TRBJ2-1; D remains ambiguous. This CDR3 comprises 16 residues. Deletions cut 5 bases from V and 2 bases from J, with 16 bases between. Germline V gene data show CDR1 as SGHAT and CDR2 as FQNNGV. For the CDR3, the DNA is TGTGCCAGCAGCCTTTTCGGCCCCCATCCCTACAATGAGCAGTTCTTC. It translates to CASSLFGPHPYNEQFF. Based on the CDR3 plus reference TRBV11-2 and TRBJ2-1, the full variable domain is EAGVAQSPRYKIIEKRQSVAFWCNPISGHATLYWYQQILGQGPKLLIQFQNNGVVDDSQLPKDRFSAERLKGVDSTLKIQPAKLEDSAVYLCASSLFGPHPYNEQFFGPGTRLTVL.

In its sample, this clonotype was seen many times. The rearrangement joins TRBV7-2 to TRBJ1-6, with no clear D. CDR1 is SGHTA, CDR2 FQGNSA, per germline. This CDR3 has 12 residues. V lost 6 bases and J 4 bases, leaving 4 bases between the germline ends. The CDR3 here is CASRVYNSPLHF. The CDR3 DNA follows: TGTGCCAGCAGAGTGTATAATTCACCCCTCCACTTT.

This clonotype was recorded at least ten times. The CDR3 region is CASSPRGSGTLLGQFF. The CDR3 DNA sequence: TGTGCCAGCAGCCCTAGAGGTAGCGGAACGCTCTTAGGGCAGTTCTTC. V usage is TRBV7-2 and J usage is TRBJ2-1; D perhaps matches TRBD2 (6 bases). V lost 5 bases, J lost 12 bases, and 26 bases lay in between. The germline CDR1 and CDR2 sequences are SGHTA and FQGNSA. The CDR3 consists of 16 residues.

In its sample, this clonotype was seen many times. V and J are TRBV28 and TRBJ2-7, with 7 bases matching TRBD1. This CDR3 has 14 residues. Germline CDR1 and CDR2: MDHEN and SYDVKM. The junction had 3 bases not matched to a gene; V was cut back by 3 bases and J by 1 base. CDR3 nucleotides: TGTGCCAGCAGTTTTCAACAGGGGTCCTACGAGCAGTACTTC. Translating it yields CASSFQQGSYEQYF.

This clonotype occurred many times. V gene TRBV6-6 combines with J gene TRBJ1-1; the match to TRBD1 covers 8 bases. The CDR3 length is 14 residues. CDR1 MNHNY and CDR2 SVGAGI come from the germline V gene (reference sequence). With 5 bases clipped from V and 4 bases from J, the junction kept 6 bases outside the gene matches. The CDR3 region has the DNA TGTGCCAGCAGTCCGGACAGGGCCAGCACTGAAGCTTTCTTT. Its translation is CASSPDRASTEAFF.

This clonotype was seen many times. This chain links TRBV7-8 with TRBJ2-5; TRBD2 agrees at 14 bases. The J segment lost 3 bases and the V segment lost 5 bases, leaving 5 bases of the junction unmatched. The CDR3 runs 16 residues. Germline CDR1 is SGHVS and CDR2 is FQNEAQ. The CDR3 protein is CASSLGLAGGKETQYF. The CDR3 DNA sequence: TGTGCCAGCAGCCTCGGACTAGCGGGGGGCAAAGAGACCCAGTACTTC.

This clonotype was detected ten times or more. The chain employs TRBV28 and TRBJ1-6; weak D call: TRBD1 (6 bases). The CDR3 spans 16 residues. Per germline, CDR1 MDHEN and CDR2 SYDVKM. Deletions cut 5 bases from V and 9 bases from J, with 20 bases between. The CDR3 here is CASSMGGDMVSSPLHF. The CDR3 DNA is TGTGCCAGCAGTATGGGGGGGGACATGGTTTCTTCACCCCTCCACTTT.

This clonotype was observed many times. The rearrangement joins TRBV7-2 to TRBJ2-3, with 12 bases fitting TRBD1. The germline CDR1 and CDR2 sequences are SGHTA and FQGNSA. This CDR3 is 17 amino acids long. V shed 2 bases and J 4 bases; nucleotides not matched to a gene: 7. The CDR3 DNA is TGTGCCAGCAGCTTACGAGCCGGGACAGGGGGCGCAGATACGCAGTATTTT. It codes for CASSLRAGTGGADTQYF.

The chain joins TRBV7-2 to TRBJ1-6; TRBD1 agrees at 7 bases. This CDR3 contains 15 residues. The trim removed 3 bases at V and 10 bases at J, leaving 9 bases unmatched. CDR1 SGHTA and CDR2 FQGNSA come from the germline V gene. CDR3 DNA sequence: TGTGCCAGCAGCTTGAAAGTCAGGGGGGACTCACCCCTCCACTTT. Its protein product is CASSLKVRGDSPLHF. Complete variable domain (other parts from reference TRBV7-2 and TRBJ1-6): GAGVSQSPSNKVTEKGKDVELRCDPISGHTALYWYRQSLGQGLEFLIYFQGNSAPDKSGLPSDRFSAERTGGSVSTLTIQRTQQEDSAVYLCASSLKVRGDSPLHFGNGTRLTVT.

This clonotype appeared many times. The genes are TRBV10-3 and TRBJ2-3; no clear D. From germline, CDR1 is ENHRY and CDR2 SYGVKD. V lost 2 bases, J lost 6 bases, and 21 bases lay in between. This CDR3 has 17 amino acids. CDR3 in amino acids: CAISENGSPRHVDTQYF. The CDR3 DNA reads TGTGCCATCAGTGAGAACGGGTCACCAAGGCACGTGGATACGCAGTATTTT.